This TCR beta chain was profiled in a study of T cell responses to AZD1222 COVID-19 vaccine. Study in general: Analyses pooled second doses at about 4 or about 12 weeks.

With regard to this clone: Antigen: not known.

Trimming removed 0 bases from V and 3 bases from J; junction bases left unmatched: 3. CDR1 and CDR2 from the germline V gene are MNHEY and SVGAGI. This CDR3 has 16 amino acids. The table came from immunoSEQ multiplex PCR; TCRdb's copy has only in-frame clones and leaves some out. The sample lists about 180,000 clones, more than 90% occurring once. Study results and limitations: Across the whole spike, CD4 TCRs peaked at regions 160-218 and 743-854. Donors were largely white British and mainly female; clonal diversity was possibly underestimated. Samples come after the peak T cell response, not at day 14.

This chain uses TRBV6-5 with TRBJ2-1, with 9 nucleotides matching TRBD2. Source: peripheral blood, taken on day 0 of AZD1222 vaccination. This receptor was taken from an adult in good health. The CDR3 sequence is CASSYSETSGYNEQFF. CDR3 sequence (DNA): TGTGCCAGCAGTTACTCTGAGACTAGCGGCTACAATGAGCAGTTCTTC.